This T cell receptor beta chain was retrieved from a study of blood T cell repertoires in COVID-19. Study-level information: The study drew acute and convalescent COVID-19 samples from the United States, Italy and Spain. PBMCs, B-cell-depleted T cells, or T cells were the source of the cDNA or gDNA that made up the material.

Germline assignment: CDR1 SGHNT and CDR2 YYREEE (reference sequence). The germline V and J ends were trimmed by 1 base and 13 bases, with 15 bases remaining between them. This CDR3 has 13 amino acids. This clone was seen a handful of times. Study processing details: For nucleated cells, counts were estimated from reference gene primer amplification. Libraries were prepared by immunoSEQ multiplex PCR; TCRdb keeps only in-frame clonotypes and omits some of them. V, J and clone size are those of that table, while D and trimming were read from the DNA. This table holds 100,000 or so clones, roughly 86% found once.

The clonotype was recovered from a woman aged 60-70 years with acute or convalescent COVID-19. The sequenced sample consisted of peripheral blood. The rearrangement uses TRBV5-4 and TRBJ2-1, with unresolved D. CDR3 bases: TGTGCCAGCAGCTTGCCTTCCATAGCCCAACAGTTCTTC. This sequence encodes CASSLPSIAQQFF.